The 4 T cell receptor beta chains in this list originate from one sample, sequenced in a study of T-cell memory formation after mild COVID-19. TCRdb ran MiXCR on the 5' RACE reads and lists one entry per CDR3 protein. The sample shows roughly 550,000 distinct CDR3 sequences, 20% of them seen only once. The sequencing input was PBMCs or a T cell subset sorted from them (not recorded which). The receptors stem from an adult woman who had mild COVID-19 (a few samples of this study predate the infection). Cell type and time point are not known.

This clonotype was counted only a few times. This CDR3 reads CASSLSGTANYGYTF. Here the CDR3 DNA reads TGTGCCAGCAGCCTAAGCGGGACAGCTAACTATGGCTACACCTTC. The chain has TRBV7-2 and TRBJ1-2, with 7 bases aligning to TRBD1. Per the germline V gene, CDR1 is SGHTA and CDR2 is FQGNSA. The CDR3 spans 15 residues. Trimming took 5 bases from V and 0 from J; bases not matched to a gene: 6.

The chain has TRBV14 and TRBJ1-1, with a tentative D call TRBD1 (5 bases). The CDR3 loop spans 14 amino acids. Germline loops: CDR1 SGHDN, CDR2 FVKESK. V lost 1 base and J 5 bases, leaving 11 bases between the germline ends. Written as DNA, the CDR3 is TGTGCCAGCAGCCAAGGGGGCATGAGTACTGAAGCTTTCTTT. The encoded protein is CASSQGGMSTEAFF.

CDR3 region: CASSQLGEQYF. The CDR3 DNA reads TGCGCCAGCAGCCAACTAGGCGAGCAGTACTTC. This rearrangement joins TRBV4-1 to TRBJ2-7; D not certain. The germline CDR1 and CDR2 sequences are MGHRA and YSYEKL. This CDR3 spans 11 amino acids. Trimming shortened V by 2 bases and J by 6 bases, and 5 bases separated the two germline ends.

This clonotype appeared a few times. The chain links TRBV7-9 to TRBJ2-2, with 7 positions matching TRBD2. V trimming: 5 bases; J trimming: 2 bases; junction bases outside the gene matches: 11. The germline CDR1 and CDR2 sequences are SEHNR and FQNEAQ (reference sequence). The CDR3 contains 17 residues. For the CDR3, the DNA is TGTGCCAGCAGCCCAGGGAGCCTAGCGGTAAACACCGGGGAGCTGTTTTTT. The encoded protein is CASSPGSLAVNTGELFF.